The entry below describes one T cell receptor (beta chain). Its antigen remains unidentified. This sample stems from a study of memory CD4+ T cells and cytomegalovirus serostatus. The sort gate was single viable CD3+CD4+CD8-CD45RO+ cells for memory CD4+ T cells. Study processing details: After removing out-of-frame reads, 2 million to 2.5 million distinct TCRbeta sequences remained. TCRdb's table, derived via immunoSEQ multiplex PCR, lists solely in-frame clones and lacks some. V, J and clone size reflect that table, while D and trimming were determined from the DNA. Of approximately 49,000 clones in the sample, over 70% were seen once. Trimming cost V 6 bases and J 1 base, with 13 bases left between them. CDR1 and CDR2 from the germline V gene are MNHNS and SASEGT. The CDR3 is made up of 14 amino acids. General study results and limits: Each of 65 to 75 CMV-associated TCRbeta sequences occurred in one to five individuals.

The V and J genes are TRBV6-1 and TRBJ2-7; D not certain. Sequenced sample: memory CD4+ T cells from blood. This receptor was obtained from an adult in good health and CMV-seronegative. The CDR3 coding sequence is TGTGCCAGCAGACTAACAGCAAAGTCCTACGAGCAGTACTTC. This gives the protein CASRLTAKSYEQYF.